Listed here are 18 T cell receptor beta chains from one sample, sequenced in a study of T-cell reconstitution after alpha-beta-depleted transplantation in children. A TCRbeta library incorporating unique molecular identifiers was prepared. Each CDR3 protein gets one entry after TCRdb re-called the PCR reads with MiXCR. Among about 510,000 distinct CDR3 sequences listed, approximately 10% were seen once. The sequenced sample was PBMCs, mostly from graft donor cells, obtained 180 days after TCRalphabeta/CD19-depleted stem cell transplant. The receptors stem from a female patient aged 2-9 years who had a stem cell transplant for aplastic anemia, so the T cells may come from the graft donor.

This clonotype was recorded a few times. The chain is built from TRBV7-8 and TRBJ1-5; no definite D call. CDR3 length: 13 residues. CDR1 and CDR2 (germline): SGHVS, FQNEAQ. V lost 1 base and J 8 bases, leaving 9 bases between the germline ends. CDR3 sequence: CASSLGAREPQHF. DNA of the CDR3: TGTGCCAGCAGCTTAGGGGCCCGGGAGCCCCAGCATTTT.

The chain links TRBV27 to TRBJ2-3; D tentatively fits TRBD1 or TRBD2 (6 bases each). V was pared by 5 bases and J by 4 bases, with 28 bases between. The CDR3 consists of 19 residues. The germline V gene has CDR1 MNHEY and CDR2 SMNVEV (reference sequence). The CDR3 here is CASSTRMRAGGNFPDTQYF. The CDR3, as DNA: TGTGCCAGCAGTACCAGGATGAGAGCCGGGGGCAATTTTCCAGATACGCAGTATTTT.

In this sample, this clonotype turned up a few times. The chain employs TRBV4-3 and TRBJ2-2; 9 bases align to TRBD1. Trimming removed 2 bases from V and 7 bases from J; junction bases left unmatched: 14. The CDR3 runs to 18 residues. Germline V CDR1 and CDR2: LGHNA, YSLEER. The CDR3 DNA reads TGCGCCAGCAGCCAAAATGGCGGGACAGGGTTCGGAGGCGGGGAGCTGTTTTTT. This gives the protein CASSQNGGTGFGGGELFF.

For the CDR3, the DNA is TGCAGCGTAGCGCAAGGGGCCTCTGGGGCCAACGTCCTGACTTTC. This translates into CSVAQGASGANVLTF. The chain uses TRBV29-1 and TRBJ2-6; tentatively, D is TRBD1 (5 bases). Germline V lookup: CDR1 SQVTM, CDR2 ANQGSEA. Trimming took 6 bases from V and 0 from J, leaving 12 bases between them. The CDR3 runs 15 residues. The complete variable domain, with remaining parts taken from reference TRBV29-1 and TRBJ2-6, reads SAVISQKPSRDICQRGTSLTIQCQVDSQVTMMFWYRQQPGQSLTLIATANQGSEATYESGFVIDKFPISRPNLTFSTLTVSNMSPEDSSIYLCSVAQGASGANVLTFGAGSRLTVL.

This clonotype came up once. Relative to the germline gene, one junction end is altered; a read error may explain this. J is TRBJ2-7 and V is TRBV20-1; 9 bases are shared with TRBD2. Germline assignment: CDR1 DFQATT and CDR2 SNEGSKA (reference sequence). The CDR3 extends over 17 amino acids. The CDR3 here is CCARDREGAGGPLEQYF. Here the CDR3 DNA reads TGCTGTGCTAGAGATCGGGAGGGGGCGGGAGGGCCCCTGGAGCAGTACTTC.

This clonotype came up a few times. The V call is TRBV6-5, the J call TRBJ2-3; D not resolved. CDR3 length equals 16 residues. Germline CDR1 MNHEY, CDR2 SVGAGI. The germline V and J ends were trimmed by 0 bases and 0 bases, with 10 bases remaining between them. The CDR3 here is CASSYSKMGSTDTQYF. The CDR3 coding sequence is TGTGCCAGCAGTTACTCGAAGATGGGCAGCACAGATACGCAGTATTTT.

At least ten counts were recorded for this clonotype. The rearrangement uses TRBV6-5 and TRBJ1-5, with 7 bases lining up with TRBD1. Germline-derived CDR1 and CDR2 are MNHEY and SVGAGI. The CDR3 spans 15 residues. The J segment lost 2 bases and the V segment lost 2 bases, leaving 3 bases of the junction unmatched. The CDR3 here is CASSYPGQGNQPQHF. The CDR3 DNA is TGTGCCAGCAGTTACCCAGGACAGGGCAATCAGCCCCAGCATTTT.

The chain employs TRBV6-2 or TRBV6-3 and TRBJ1-1, with D hard to call. CDR3 length equals 11 residues. V lost 6 bases and J lost 7, with 9 bases in between. CDR1 MNHEY and CDR2 SVGEGT come from the germline V gene. Here the CDR3 DNA reads TGTGCCAGCAGCCGGCACCGTGAAGCTTTCTTT. It translates to CASSRHREAFF.

This clonotype was detected many times. CDR3 bases: TGTGCCAGCAGGCCTCCCACGCTTTATAATGAAAAACTGTTTTTT. Its translation: CASRPPTLYNEKLFF. The chain combines TRBV12-3 or TRBV12-4 with TRBJ1-4, with D unclear. The CDR3 totals 15 residues. V lost 6 bases to trimming and J lost 4 bases, with 15 bases between them.

This clonotype was recorded a few times. The chain carries TRBV5-5 and TRBJ1-1; perhaps TRBD1 as D (6 bases). The CDR3 extends over 15 amino acids. Trimming stripped 0 bases from V and 0 bases from J, with 9 bases between. From germline, CDR1 is SGHKS and CDR2 YYEKEE (reference sequence). CDR3: CASSLAGTLNTEAFF. Written as DNA, the CDR3 is TGTGCCAGCAGCTTGGCCGGGACATTGAACACTGAAGCTTTCTTT. The whole variable domain, filled in from reference TRBV5-5 and TRBJ1-1, reads DAGVTQSPTHLIKTRGQQVTLRCSPISGHKSVSWYQQVLGQGPQFIFQYYEKEERGRGNFPDRFSARQFPNYSSELNVNALLLGDSALYLCASSLAGTLNTEAFFGQGTRLTVV.

The chain joins TRBV10-3 to TRBJ2-2, with D perhaps matching TRBD2 (6 bases). Trimming cost V 5 bases and J 2 bases, with 24 bases left between them. Germline values: CDR1 ENHRY, CDR2 SYGVKD. The CDR3 covers 19 residues. CDR3 sequence: CAISLGLPGWRINTGELFF. CDR3 nucleotide sequence: TGTGCCATCAGTTTGGGACTTCCCGGATGGCGGATTAACACCGGGGAGCTGTTTTTT.

This clonotype has a handful of counts. J is TRBJ2-1 and V is TRBV6-5; maybe TRBD2 (5 bases). The CDR3 is 13 residues long. Trimming shortened V by 2 bases and J by 8 bases, and 10 bases separated the two germline ends. Looked up from germline, CDR1 is MNHEY and CDR2 is SVGAGI. The CDR3 DNA follows: TGTGCCAGCAGTTACCTTTGGGGAGATGAGCAGTTCTTC. Encoded protein: CASSYLWGDEQFF.

In this sample, this clonotype turned up a few times. The chain is built from TRBV7-8 and TRBJ2-5; possibly TRBD2 for D (6 bases). Deletions cut 1 base from V and 5 bases from J, with 8 bases between. CDR3 size: 13 residues. Germline V lookup: CDR1 SGHVS, CDR2 FQNEAQ. The CDR3 loop is CASSLEGLETQYF. CDR3 bases: TGTGCCAGCAGCTTAGAGGGACTCGAGACCCAGTACTTC.

This clonotype was observed a handful of times. CDR3: CAISESSYNEQFF. As DNA, the CDR3 is TGTGCCATCAGTGAAAGCTCCTACAATGAGCAGTTCTTC. V and J are TRBV10-3 and TRBJ2-1; D is unresolved. CDR3 size: 13 residues. Germline lookup yields CDR1 ENHRY and CDR2 SYGVKD. The V and J ends lost 3 bases and 0 bases respectively, with 3 bases between them.

The rearrangement links TRBV6-2 or TRBV6-3 to TRBJ2-7, with TRBD2 matching 11 bases. Germline CDR1 is MNHEY and CDR2 is SVGEGT. There are 17 residues in the CDR3. The V and J ends lost 2 bases and 3 bases, in that order; junction bases with no gene match: 9. The CDR3 region is CASSYPRTSGRSYEQYF. CDR3 nucleotides: TGTGCCAGCAGTTACCCACGCACTAGCGGGAGAAGCTACGAGCAGTACTTC.

The CDR3 coding sequence is TGCGCCAGCAGCTCTTCTTCGGGACAGACCTACGAGCAGTACTTC. Its protein is CASSSSSGQTYEQYF. V and J are TRBV5-1 and TRBJ2-7; 7 bases match TRBD1. The CDR3 is 15 residues long. Trimming took 3 bases from V and 2 from J; bases not matched to a gene: 8. Germline loops: CDR1 SGHRS, CDR2 YFSETQ.

The chain combines TRBV12-3 or TRBV12-4 with TRBJ1-5; D unresolved. Trimming shortened V by 2 bases and J by 0 bases, and 8 bases separated the two germline ends. The CDR3 has 15 amino acids. The CDR3 DNA sequence: TGTGCCAGCAGTTTAAAGGCATATAGCAATCAGCCCCAGCATTTT. This codes for CASSLKAYSNQPQHF.

The chain joins TRBV5-1 to TRBJ2-3; maybe TRBD2 (5 bases). V lost 1 base, J lost 3 bases, and 15 bases lay in between. This CDR3 region has 16 residues. Germline loops: CDR1 SGHRS, CDR2 YFSETQ. In DNA, the CDR3 is TGCGCCAGCAGCTTGACTCTGGCGGGTTTAACAGATACGCAGTATTTT. As protein: CASSLTLAGLTDTQYF. The full variable domain, with the rest looked up from reference TRBV5-1 and TRBJ2-3, is KAGVTQTPRYLIKTRGQQVTLSCSPISGHRSVSWYQQTPGQGLQFLFEYFSETQRNKGNFPGRFSGRQFSNSRSEMNVSTLELGDSALYLCASSLTLAGLTDTQYFGPGTRLTVL.